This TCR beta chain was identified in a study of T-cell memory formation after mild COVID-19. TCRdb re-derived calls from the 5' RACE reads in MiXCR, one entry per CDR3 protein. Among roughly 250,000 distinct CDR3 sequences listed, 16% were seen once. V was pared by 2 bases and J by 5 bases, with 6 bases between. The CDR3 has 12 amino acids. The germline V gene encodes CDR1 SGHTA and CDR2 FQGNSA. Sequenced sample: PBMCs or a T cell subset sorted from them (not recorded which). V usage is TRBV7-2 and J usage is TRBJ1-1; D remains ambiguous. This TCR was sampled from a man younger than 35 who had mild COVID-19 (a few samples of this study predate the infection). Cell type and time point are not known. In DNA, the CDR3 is TGTGCCAGCAGCTTACCGTGGACTGAAGCTTTCTTT. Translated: CASSLPWTEAFF.